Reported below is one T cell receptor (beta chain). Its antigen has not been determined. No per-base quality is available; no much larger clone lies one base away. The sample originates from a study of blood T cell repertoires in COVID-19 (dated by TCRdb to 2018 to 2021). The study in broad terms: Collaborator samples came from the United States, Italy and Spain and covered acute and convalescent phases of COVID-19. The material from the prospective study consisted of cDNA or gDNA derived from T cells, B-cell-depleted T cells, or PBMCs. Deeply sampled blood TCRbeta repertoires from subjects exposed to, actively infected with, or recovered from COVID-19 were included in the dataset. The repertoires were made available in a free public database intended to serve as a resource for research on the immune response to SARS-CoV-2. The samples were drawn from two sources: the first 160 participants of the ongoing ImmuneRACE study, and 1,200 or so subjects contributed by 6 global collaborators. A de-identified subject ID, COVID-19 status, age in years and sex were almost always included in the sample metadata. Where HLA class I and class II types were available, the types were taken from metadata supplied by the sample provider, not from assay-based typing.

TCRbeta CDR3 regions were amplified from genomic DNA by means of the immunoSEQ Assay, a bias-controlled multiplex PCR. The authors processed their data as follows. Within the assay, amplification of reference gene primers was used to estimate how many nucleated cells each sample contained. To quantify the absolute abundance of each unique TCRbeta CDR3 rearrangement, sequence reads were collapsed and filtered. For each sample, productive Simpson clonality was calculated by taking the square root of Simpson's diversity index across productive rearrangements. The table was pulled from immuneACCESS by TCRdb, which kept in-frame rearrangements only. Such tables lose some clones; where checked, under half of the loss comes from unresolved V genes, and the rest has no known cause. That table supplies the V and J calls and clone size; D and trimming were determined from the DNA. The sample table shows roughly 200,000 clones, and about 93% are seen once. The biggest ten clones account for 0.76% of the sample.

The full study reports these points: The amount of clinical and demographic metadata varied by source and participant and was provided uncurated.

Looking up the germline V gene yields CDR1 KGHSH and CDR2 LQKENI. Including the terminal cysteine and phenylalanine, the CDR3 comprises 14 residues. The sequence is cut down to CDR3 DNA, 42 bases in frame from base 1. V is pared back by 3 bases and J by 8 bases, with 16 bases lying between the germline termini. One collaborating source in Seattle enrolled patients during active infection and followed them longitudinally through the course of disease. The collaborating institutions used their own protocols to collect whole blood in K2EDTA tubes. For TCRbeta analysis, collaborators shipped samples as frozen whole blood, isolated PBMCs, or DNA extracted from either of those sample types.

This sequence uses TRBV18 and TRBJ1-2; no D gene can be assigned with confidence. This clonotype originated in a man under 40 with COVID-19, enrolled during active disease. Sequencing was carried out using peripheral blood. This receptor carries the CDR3 CASSPLDEAPGYTF. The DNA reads TGTGCCAGCTCACCCCTAGACGAGGCACCCGGCTACACCTTC.